These 32 T cell receptor beta chains share one sample of origin, sequenced in a study of identical twins. TCRdb used MiXCR to reprocess the 5' RACE reads, holding one entry per CDR3 protein. This sample has 200,000 to 250,000 distinct CDR3 sequences, with under 10% found just once. The same data also went into a second study, on yellow fever vaccine responses in identical twins.

Specimen: memory (CD45RO+) T cells sorted from blood. Receptor source: a woman younger than 35 in good health.

This clonotype was seen ten or more times. The V gene is TRBV28, the J gene TRBJ2-7; the D call may be TRBD1 or TRBD2 (5 bases each). V lost 10 bases and J lost 2, with 15 bases in between. The CDR3 covers 13 residues. The V gene's germline CDR1 is MDHEN and CDR2 SYDVKM. The CDR3 nucleotides read TGTGCCACCACCCGGGACGGCCCCTACGAGCAGTACTTC. It translates to CATTRDGPYEQYF.

The V gene is TRBV4-3, the J gene TRBJ2-7; 11 nucleotides align to TRBD2. With V trimmed by 4 bases and J by 5 bases, 4 bases remained unmatched. The CDR3 is 14 residues long. Per the germline V gene, CDR1 is LGHNA and CDR2 is YSLEER. CDR3 coding DNA: TGCGCCAGCAGCCTTAGCGGGAGGGTCAACGAGCAGTACTTC. Translation: CASSLSGRVNEQYF.

This clonotype was counted a few times. CDR3 protein: CASSPVWSEQFF. In nucleotides, the CDR3 is TGTGCCAGCAGCCCCGTGTGGTCGGAGCAGTTCTTC. This chain uses TRBV6-6 with TRBJ2-1, with D unclear. The CDR3 length is 12 residues. CDR1 is MNHNY and CDR2 is SVGAGI in the germline V gene (reference sequence). V was pared by 6 bases and J by 10 bases, with 13 bases between.

The table lists this clonotype with many counts. CDR3 loop: CASSLGTAEKLFF. In DNA form, the CDR3 reads TGTGCCAGCAGCTTAGGGACAGCTGAAAAACTGTTTTTT. This chain uses TRBV7-8 with TRBJ1-4; a weak D match, TRBD1 (6 bases). The CDR3 consists of 13 residues. CDR1 is SGHVS and CDR2 is FQNEAQ in the germline V gene. The ends were cut back, 1 base at V and 7 bases at J, with 7 bases in the middle.

This clonotype showed up many times. V and J are TRBV29-1 and TRBJ2-1; 10 bases align to TRBD1. Germline V gene lookup returns CDR1 SQVTM and CDR2 ANQGSEA. With 5 bases clipped from V and 7 bases from J, the junction kept 11 bases outside the gene matches. This CDR3 region has 15 residues. As DNA, the CDR3 is TGCAGCGTTCCAGGAAGGGACAGGGGAGGTAATGAGCAGTTCTTC. Its translation is CSVPGRDRGGNEQFF.

The rearrangement joins TRBV9 to TRBJ1-3; a weak D match, TRBD1 (6 bases). Trimming shortened V by 4 bases and J by 4 bases, and 18 bases separated the two germline ends. CDR3 length equals 16 residues. Germline CDR1 reads SGDLS; CDR2 reads YYNGEE. In nucleotides, the CDR3 is TGTGCCAGCAGCATACGACAGGCGACTCAAGGAAACACCATATATTTT. Encoded protein: CASSIRQATQGNTIYF.

The chain recombines TRBV20-1 with TRBJ2-3; possibly TRBD1 or TRBD2 for D (6 bases each). The CDR3 contains 13 residues. Germline CDR1 reads DFQATT; CDR2 reads SNEGSKA (reference sequence). Trimming left V 6 bases short and J 3 bases short, with 13 bases between. The CDR3 is CSAPGAGTDTQYF. The CDR3 coding sequence is TGCAGTGCCCCGGGGGCCGGGACAGATACGCAGTATTTT.

V usage is TRBV4-3 and J usage is TRBJ2-1, with 8 bases identical to TRBD2. Germline assignment: CDR1 LGHNA and CDR2 YSLEER. This CDR3 region has 16 residues. With V trimmed by 2 bases and J by 3 bases, 6 bases remained unmatched. This CDR3 is CASSQSGTRLYNEQFF. CDR3 sequence (DNA): TGCGCCAGCAGCCAAAGCGGGACTAGGCTCTACAATGAGCAGTTCTTC.

This clonotype occurred a few times. The gene calls are TRBV28 and TRBJ1-6; 7 bases are a match to TRBD1. The CDR3 has 16 residues. J was trimmed by 3 bases and V by 6 bases; bases with no gene match: 8. CDR1 is MDHEN, CDR2 SYDVKM, per germline. The CDR3 nucleotides are TGTGCCAGCAGACTACAGGGGCGAATCTATAATTCACCCCTCCACTTT. Its protein is CASRLQGRIYNSPLHF.

This chain joins TRBV9 and TRBJ2-1; D is possibly TRBD1 or TRBD2 (7 bases each). V was clipped by 0 bases and J by 8 bases, with 18 bases between them. Germline V gives CDR1 SGDLS, CDR2 YYNGEE. The CDR3 contains 16 residues. CDR3 amino acids: CASSVEEGGGWDEQFF. The CDR3 DNA follows: TGTGCCAGCAGCGTAGAAGAGGGAGGGGGCTGGGATGAGCAGTTCTTC.

The chain joins TRBV9 to TRBJ2-7; the match to TRBD1 covers 7 bases. V was clipped by 3 bases and J by 5 bases; unmatched bases: 2. The CDR3 runs 12 residues. CDR1 and CDR2 (germline): SGDLS, YYNGEE. The CDR3 region has the DNA TGTGCCAGCAGCGGACAGGGCGACGAGCAGTACTTC. It is translated as CASSGQGDEQYF. Variable domain in full (rest from reference TRBV9 and TRBJ2-7): DSGVTQTPKHLITATGQRVTLRCSPRSGDLSVYWYQQSLDQGLQFLIQYYNGEERAKGNILERFSAQQFPDLHSELNLSSLELGDSALYFCASSGQGDEQYFGPGTRLTVT.

The gene calls are TRBV20-1 and TRBJ1-4; D call uncertain. CDR3 length: 14 residues. CDR1 is DFQATT, CDR2 SNEGSKA, per germline (reference sequence). V lost 4 bases and J 0 bases, leaving 9 bases between the germline ends. The CDR3 bases are TGCAGTGCTACAGGTTGGGCAACTAATGAAAAACTGTTTTTT. This gives the protein CSATGWATNEKLFF.

This clonotype turned up a few times. This chain uses TRBV15 with TRBJ2-7, with 9 bases aligning to TRBD2. Germline assignment: CDR1 LNHNV and CDR2 YYDKDF (reference sequence). Losses at the gene ends were 0 bases for V and 5 bases for J; bases not matched to a gene: 8. This CDR3 has 16 residues. The CDR3 spells CATSRDRSREGNEQYF. CDR3 bases: TGTGCCACCAGCAGAGATCGGTCGCGGGAGGGCAACGAGCAGTACTTC.

DNA of the CDR3: TGCAGTGCCGAAACTAGCGGGAGGTACAATGAGCAGTTCTTC. Translated: CSAETSGRYNEQFF. This chain links TRBV20-1 with TRBJ2-1, with TRBD2 identical over 12 bases. The CDR3 totals 14 residues. Germline loops: CDR1 DFQATT, CDR2 SNEGSKA (reference sequence). V shed 6 bases, J shed 4 bases, and the junction held 4 bases outside the gene matches.

In its sample, this clonotype was seen a few times. For the CDR3, the DNA is TGTGCCAGCAGAAAACTAGACACGTCCAATGAGCAGTTCTTC. Translating it yields CASRKLDTSNEQFF. The chain combines TRBV2 with TRBJ2-1; a possible D gene is TRBD2 (5 bases). In germline, CDR1 is SNHLY, CDR2 FYNNEI. Deletions cut 6 bases from V and 6 bases from J, with 15 bases between. The CDR3 sequence is 14 residues long.

Many counts were recorded for this clonotype. The J gene is TRBJ1-1, the V gene TRBV27; D not resolved. Per the germline V gene, CDR1 is MNHEY and CDR2 is SMNVEV (reference sequence). The CDR3 covers 15 residues. V lost 6 bases to trimming and J lost 1 base, with 15 bases between them. CDR3 region: CASSDPRGGNTEAFF. Here the CDR3 DNA reads TGTGCCAGCAGCGACCCGCGGGGAGGGAACACTGAAGCTTTCTTT.

In its sample, this clonotype was seen many times. The rearrangement links TRBV7-2 to TRBJ2-1; D is undetermined. The germline V gene has CDR1 SGHTA and CDR2 FQGNSA. Trimming cost V 5 bases and J 0 bases, with 17 bases left between them. The CDR3 has 17 amino acids. In DNA form, the CDR3 reads TGTGCCAGCAGCCCACGGCCGGCTTATCGCTCCTACAATGAGCAGTTCTTC. Residues: CASSPRPAYRSYNEQFF. Looking up the rest from reference TRBV7-2 and TRBJ2-1 gives the full variable domain: GAGVSQSPSNKVTEKGKDVELRCDPISGHTALYWYRQSLGQGLEFLIYFQGNSAPDKSGLPSDRFSAERTGGSVSTLTIQRTQQEDSAVYLCASSPRPAYRSYNEQFFGPGTRLTVL.

There are many counts of this clonotype. J is TRBJ1-1 and V is TRBV12-3 or TRBV12-4; D not resolved. Trimming took off 1 base at V and 5 bases at J, with 8 bases between the two ends. CDR3 length: 13 residues. The CDR3 DNA reads as TGTGCCAGCAGTTTAGGGCAGCTAACTGAAGCTTTCTTT. Its protein product is CASSLGQLTEAFF.

This chain joins TRBV20-1 and TRBJ2-3; 12 nucleotides line up with TRBD1. There are 16 residues in the CDR3. Germline CDR1 is DFQATT and CDR2 is SNEGSKA (reference sequence). V dropped 1 base and J dropped 5; count of bases not matched to a gene: 7. The CDR3, as DNA: TGCAGTGCTAGAGCCCCGGGACAGGGGGCTGTAGATACGCAGTATTTT. It translates to CSARAPGQGAVDTQYF.

This clonotype was recorded at least ten times. The chain combines TRBV7-3 with TRBJ2-2, with D possibly matching TRBD1 (6 bases). Trimming removed 4 bases at V and 5 bases at J, with 14 bases between. The CDR3 is 15 residues long. Germline V gene lookup returns CDR1 SGHTA and CDR2 FQGTGA. This chain's CDR3 is CASSSTTQGTGELFF. CDR3 bases: TGTGCCAGCAGCTCCACCACACAGGGAACCGGGGAGCTGTTTTTT.

This chain links TRBV29-1 with TRBJ2-5, with D perhaps given as TRBD1 or TRBD2 (5 bases each). Trimming pared 5 bases from V and 8 bases from J, leaving 21 bases between. Germline V gives CDR1 SQVTM, CDR2 ANQGSEA. The CDR3 covers 14 residues. The CDR3 sequence: CSVTMRGVRDTQYF. The CDR3 DNA follows: TGCAGCGTTACGATGAGGGGTGTCCGGGACACCCAGTACTTC.

This clonotype appeared a few times. This chain links TRBV24-1 with TRBJ2-2; no clear D. Germline V gene data show CDR1 as KGHDR and CDR2 as SFDVKD. The CDR3 has 13 amino acids. Trimming left V 5 bases short and J 1 base short, with 4 bases between. The CDR3 protein is CATSAGNTGELFF. Here the CDR3 DNA reads TGTGCCACCAGTGCCGGGAACACCGGGGAGCTGTTTTTT.

The V gene is TRBV21-1, the J gene TRBJ2-7; the table's D call TRBD2 went unverified against the DNA. TRBV21-1 is flagged as a pseudogene. The CDR3 consists of 18 residues. CDR3 sequence reads: CASSNYPDCQRGTYEQYF. CDR3 DNA: TGTGCCAGCAGCAATTACCCTGATTGCCAGCGGGGGACCTACGAGCAGTACTTC.

This clonotype was seen at least ten times. The CDR3 loop reads CASSYSRTGGGYGYTF. Here the CDR3 DNA reads TGTGCCAGCAGTTACTCCCGGACAGGAGGAGGCTATGGCTACACCTTC. The chain employs TRBV6-5 and TRBJ1-2; TRBD1 matches 7 bases. The germline gives CDR1 MNHEY, CDR2 SVGAGI. The V gene end was trimmed by 0 bases and the J gene end by 4 bases; junction bases not matched to a gene: 8. The CDR3 consists of 16 residues.

J is TRBJ2-3 and V is TRBV6-1; tentative D call: TRBD1 (6 bases). Germline CDR1 is MNHNS and CDR2 is SASEGT. V shed 7 bases and J shed 3 bases, with 14 bases lying between them. The CDR3 length is 14 residues. The CDR3 DNA sequence: TGTGCCAGCATACAGGGCCTCGAAACAGATACGCAGTATTTT. Its translation: CASIQGLETDTQYF.

The chain employs TRBV6-2 or TRBV6-3 and TRBJ2-2; D is ambiguous. Deletions cut 2 bases from V and 1 base from J, with 8 bases between. Germline V gene lookup returns CDR1 MNHEY and CDR2 SVGEGT. CDR3 length: 15 residues. The CDR3 DNA reads TGTGCCAGCAGTTACCGGCAGCAGAACACCGGGGAGCTGTTTTTT. Its translation is CASSYRQQNTGELFF.

The CDR3 here is CASSPYSNRNQPQHF. CDR3 sequence (DNA): TGTGCCAGCAGCCCGTACAGTAATCGGAATCAGCCCCAGCATTTT. The V gene is TRBV3-1, the J gene TRBJ1-5; no clear D gene. CDR1 is LGHDT, CDR2 YNNKEL, per germline (reference sequence). Trimming left V 4 bases short and J 4 bases short, with 14 bases between. This CDR3 spans 15 amino acids.

This chain uses TRBV10-2 with TRBJ2-6, with D possibly TRBD2 on 6 matching bases. The CDR3 spans 15 residues. V lost 8 bases and J 2 bases, leaving 13 bases between the germline ends. Germline lookup yields CDR1 WSHSY and CDR2 SAAADI. CDR3 nucleotide sequence: TGCGCCAGCCTAGAGTCGGGGGCTGGGGCCAACGTCCTGACTTTC. This sequence encodes CASLESGAGANVLTF.

The chain couples TRBV15 to TRBJ2-5, with D perhaps TRBD1 (5 bases). V shed 0 bases and J shed 4 bases, with 9 bases lying between them. CDR1 is LNHNV and CDR2 is YYDKDF in the germline V gene (reference sequence). This CDR3 spans 14 amino acids. This CDR3 is CATSRELQVETQYF. The CDR3 region has the DNA TGTGCCACCAGCAGAGAGCTACAGGTAGAGACCCAGTACTTC. Together with reference TRBV15 and TRBJ2-5, the CDR3 gives the full variable domain: DAMVIQNPRYQVTQFGKPVTLSCSQTLNHNVMYWYQQKSSQAPKLLFHYYDKDFNNEADTPDNFQSRRPNTSFCFLDIRSPGLGDTAMYLCATSRELQVETQYFGPGTRLLVL.

The table lists this clonotype with many counts. The V call is TRBV7-8, the J call TRBJ2-2, with a weak D call TRBD2 (5 bases). Germline V gene data show CDR1 as SGHVS and CDR2 as FQNEAQ. The V end was cut by 5 bases, the J end by 9 bases, with 22 bases between. This CDR3 has 16 residues. The CDR3 DNA sequence: TGTGCCAGCAGCCCTCAAGAGACAAGCGGTGTCAGGGAGCTGTTTTTT. It yields the protein CASSPQETSGVRELFF. Complete variable domain (other parts from reference TRBV7-8 and TRBJ2-2): GAGVSQSPRYKVAKRGQDVALRCDPISGHVSLFWYQQALGQGPEFLTYFQNEAQLDKSGLPSDRFFAERPEGSVSTLKIQRTQQEDSAVYLCASSPQETSGVRELFFGEGSRLTVL.

The chain employs TRBV18 and TRBJ1-4, with 11 bases lining up with TRBD1. V shed 6 bases, J shed 7 bases, and the junction held 13 bases outside the gene matches. The CDR3 sequence is 17 residues long. Germline loops: CDR1 KGHSH, CDR2 LQKENI. The CDR3 nucleotides read TGTGCCAGCTCCCCTGAAGTTCCCGGGACAGGGGGTGAAAAACTGTTTTTT. Protein: CASSPEVPGTGGEKLFF.

This clonotype has a handful of counts. V usage is TRBV13 and J usage is TRBJ2-4, with D perhaps given as TRBD1 or TRBD2 (6 bases each). The CDR3 has 16 residues. CDR1 is PRHDT, CDR2 FYEKMQ, per germline (reference sequence). Trimming removed 3 bases at V and 6 bases at J, with 18 bases between. The CDR3 nucleotides are TGTGCCAGCAGCTTTAGGGTCGGGGGCGCCGGAAACATTCAGTACTTC. This encodes CASSFRVGGAGNIQYF. Combining the CDR3 with reference TRBV13 and TRBJ2-4 gives the whole variable domain AAGVIQSPRHLIKEKRETATLKCYPIPRHDTVYWYQQGPGQDPQFLISFYEKMQSDKGSIPDRFSAQQFSDYHSELNMSSLELGDSALYFCASSFRVGGAGNIQYFGAGTRLSVL.